This TCR beta chain derives from a study of T-cell memory formation after mild COVID-19. Points from the study as a whole: Clonal second-wave expansions that peaked on day 37 had unconfirmed SARS-CoV-2 specificity. Whereas later expanders leaned CD4+, clones contracting day 15 to 85 showed a balanced CD4/CD8 makeup.

Germline V gene sequence: CDR1 LNHDA, CDR2 SQIVND (reference sequence). The CDR3 length is 14 residues. V lost 4 bases and J 4 bases, leaving 14 bases between the germline ends. The authors produced TCR alpha and TCR beta cDNA libraries with sample barcodes and UMIs by 5'RACE using constant-segment primers. TCRdb ran MiXCR on the 5' RACE reads and lists one entry per CDR3 protein. The data show about 150,000 distinct CDR3 sequences, roughly 15% seen once. This clonotype was seen only a few times. No antigen is known for it. This chain connects TRBV19 to TRBJ2-7, with D perhaps being TRBD1 or TRBD2 (6 bases each). The sample was PBMCs or a T cell subset sorted from them (not recorded which). The sequence was obtained from an adult woman who had mild COVID-19 (a few samples of this study predate the infection). Cell type and time point are not known. CDR3 nucleotides: TGTGCCAGTAGTAGGTCAGGGGAGGCGTACGAGCAGTACTTC. Translation gives CASSRSGEAYEQYF.